This record covers a single T cell receptor (beta chain). No antigen is known for it. This specimen belongs to a study of T-cell reconstitution after alpha-beta-depleted transplantation in children. Study-wide results and limits: Expanded graft clones, several hundred of them, were reportedly the source of alpha-beta T cells about two months after transplant. Some patients' high day-60 TCRbeta diversity was attributed to recipient cells surviving conditioning. Newly produced T cells mostly provided counts and TCRbeta diversity after one year, as hyperexpanded clones declined.

The library targeted TCRbeta and was prepared with unique molecular identifiers. TCRdb redid the calling of the PCR reads with MiXCR, one entry per CDR3 protein. The sample consists of fewer than 550,000 distinct CDR3 sequences, 15% to 20% of them appearing once. V was shortened by 1 base and J by 5 bases, with 14 bases between the two germline ends. Germline-derived CDR1 and CDR2 are LGHNA and YNFKEQ. This CDR3 contains 15 residues. This TCR was sampled from a boy less than two years old who had a stem cell transplant for Wiskott-Aldrich syndrome, so the T cells may come from the graft donor. The chain employs TRBV4-2 and TRBJ2-5; a weak D match, TRBD2 (6 bases). The sequencing here drew on PBMCs, mostly from graft donor cells, taken 360 days after TCRalphabeta/CD19-depleted stem cell transplant. CDR3 in DNA: TGTGCCAGCAGCCAAGGGCGGGGTGCGAAGGAGACCCAGTACTTC. Protein: CASSQGRGAKETQYF.